Below, one TCR beta chain is given with its context. This record belongs to a study of blood T cell repertoires in COVID-19. In the study overall: COVID-19 samples, acute and convalescent, were from the United States, Italy and Spain.

Sequencing was performed with immunoSEQ multiplex PCR; in TCRdb, only in-frame clones are kept and a portion is missing. The sample has about 220,000 clones; around 80% are singletons. V shed 4 bases and J shed 8 bases, with 11 bases lying between them. This CDR3 contains 12 residues. Germline assignment: CDR1 KGHSH and CDR2 LQKENI. This chain links TRBV18 with TRBJ1-1; D is unclear. This clonotype was sampled from an older woman with acute or convalescent COVID-19. Sequencing was done on a sample of peripheral blood. The CDR3 DNA reads as TGTGCCAGCTCACGGAGCGGGGAAGAAGCTTTCTTT. This translates into CASSRSGEEAFF.